The 3 T cell receptor beta chains presented below share a single source sample, sequenced in a study of long-term antiretroviral therapy in people with HIV. A v3.0 immunoSEQ assay was performed at survey level. Generated by immunoSEQ multiplex PCR, the TCRdb table keeps only in-frame clones and is missing some. The sample has about 24,000 clones, roughly 89% seen once. Source: unsorted PBMCs, taken 1.8 years before starting antiretroviral therapy. Source of these receptors: a man aged 45 to 65 with HIV.

J is TRBJ1-5 and V is TRBV5-1; 7 positions agree with TRBD1. Germline assignment: CDR1 SGHRS and CDR2 YFSETQ. V dropped 4 bases and J dropped 2; count of bases not matched to a gene: 6. The CDR3 has 15 amino acids. The CDR3 region has the DNA TGCGCCAGCAGCGCGGACGGACAGGGCAATCAGCCCCAGCATTTT. This codes for CASSADGQGNQPQHF.

This clone has a single count. This rearrangement joins TRBV19 to TRBJ2-5, with a possible D match to TRBD2 (6 bases). V dropped 1 base and J dropped 5 bases, with 14 bases sitting between them. CDR1 is LNHDA and CDR2 is SQIVND in the germline V gene (reference sequence). This CDR3 is built from 15 residues. The CDR3 coding sequence is TGTGCCAGTAGTATAGTTAGGGGACTGGGGGAGACCCAGTACTTC. Translated, it gives CASSIVRGLGETQYF. The variable domain in full, completed from reference TRBV19 and TRBJ2-5, reads DGGITQSPKYLFRKEGQNVTLSCEQNLNHDAMYWYRQDPGQGLRLIYYSQIVNDFQKGDIAEGYSVSREKKESFPLTVTSAQKNPTAFYLCASSIVRGLGETQYFGPGTRLLVL.

The chain uses TRBV18 and TRBJ2-7; 13 bases align to TRBD2. Germline values: CDR1 KGHSH, CDR2 LQKENI. The CDR3 consists of 15 residues. V lost 0 bases to trimming and J lost 4 bases; unmatched junction nucleotides: 0. The CDR3 coding sequence is TGTGCCAGCTCACCACCGGGACTAGCGGGATACGAGCAGTACTTC. This gives the protein CASSPPGLAGYEQYF.